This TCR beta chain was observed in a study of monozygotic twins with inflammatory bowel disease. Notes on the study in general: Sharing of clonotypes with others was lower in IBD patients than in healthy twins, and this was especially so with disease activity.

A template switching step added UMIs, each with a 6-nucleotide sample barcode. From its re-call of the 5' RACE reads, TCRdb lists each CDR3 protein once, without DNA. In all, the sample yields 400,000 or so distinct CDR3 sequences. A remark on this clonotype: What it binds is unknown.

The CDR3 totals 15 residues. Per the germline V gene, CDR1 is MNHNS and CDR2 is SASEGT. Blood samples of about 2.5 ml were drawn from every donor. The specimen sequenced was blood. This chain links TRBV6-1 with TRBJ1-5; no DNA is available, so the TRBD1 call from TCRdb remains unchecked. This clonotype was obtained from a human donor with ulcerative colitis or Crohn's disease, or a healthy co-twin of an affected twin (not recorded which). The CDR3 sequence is CASSAIPGVNQPQHF.